A single sample gave rise to the 3 T cell receptor beta chains below, sequenced in a study of blood T cell dynamics during melanoma immunotherapy. TCRdb's table, derived via immunoSEQ multiplex PCR, lists solely in-frame clones and lacks some. The sample has about 11,000 clones; 70% to 90% are singletons. Time point given: week 3, after first cycle of checkpoint inhibitor. The sample consisted of blood, taken from a patient treated with checkpoint blockade. The receptors derive from a human donor with melanoma.

This chain connects TRBV29-1 to TRBJ2-5; TRBD2 matches 13 bases. The CDR3 is made up of 16 amino acids. Germline V gene lookup returns CDR1 SQVTM and CDR2 ANQGSEA. The V segment lost 1 base and the J segment 7 bases; nucleotides outside the gene matches: 9. This chain's CDR3 is CSVEGTSGGALGTQYF. CDR3 in DNA: TGCAGCGTTGAAGGAACTAGCGGGGGGGCCTTGGGGACCCAGTACTTC.

This CDR3 reads CASSVEHRPQETQYF. As DNA, the CDR3 is TGTGCCAGCAGCGTAGAGCACCGTCCCCAAGAGACCCAGTACTTC. The genes are TRBV9 and TRBJ2-5, with D hard to call. V lost 0 bases, J lost 1 base, and 10 bases lay in between. This CDR3 has 15 amino acids. Germline V lookup: CDR1 SGDLS, CDR2 YYNGEE.

The rearrangement uses TRBV7-6 and TRBJ2-5, with D possibly matching TRBD1 (6 bases). Germline V gene lookup returns CDR1 SGHVS and CDR2 FNYEAQ. Trimming took off 5 bases at V and 5 bases at J, with 18 bases between the two ends. CDR3 length: 15 residues. As DNA, the CDR3 is TGTGCCAGCAGCCCGGGGACATTCGGAAGGGAGACCCAGTACTTC. As protein: CASSPGTFGRETQYF.